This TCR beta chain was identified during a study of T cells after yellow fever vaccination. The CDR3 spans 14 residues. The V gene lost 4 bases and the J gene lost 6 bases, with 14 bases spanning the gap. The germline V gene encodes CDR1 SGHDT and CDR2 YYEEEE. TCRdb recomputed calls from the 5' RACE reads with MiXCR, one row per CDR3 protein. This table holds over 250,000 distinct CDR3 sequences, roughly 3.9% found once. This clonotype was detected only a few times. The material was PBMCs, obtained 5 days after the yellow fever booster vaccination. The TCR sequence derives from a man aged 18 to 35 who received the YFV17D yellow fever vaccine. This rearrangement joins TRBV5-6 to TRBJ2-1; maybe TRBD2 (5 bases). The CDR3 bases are TGTGCCAGCAGCCCGGGATCCCCCTCCAATGAGCAGTTCTTC. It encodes CASSPGSPSNEQFF.